This record looks at one T cell receptor (beta chain) sequence and its context. It has no known antigen specificity. Base qualities were left out, and no much larger clone turns up one base away. TCRbeta repertoires were sequenced from genomic DNA with the immunoSEQ hsTCRB assay version 4 in survey mode. For TCRbeta sequencing, genomic DNA was diluted to around 10 ng/uL, and up to about 1 ug was used per sample. In the authors' own workflow: TCRbeta data were analyzed in ImmunoSeq Analyzer 3.0, with diversity computed on productive nucleotide rearrangements. Lower-bound TCR diversity was estimated with the improved Chao index, and clonality with the Gini coefficient using the Immunarch R package. Different nucleotide rearrangements encoding the same CDR3beta amino acid sequence were treated as distinct clonotypes. Differential abundance analysis identified TCRbeta sequences significantly enriched in antigen-responding cells relative to anti-CD3/anti-CD28-activated cells. TCRs were clustered by predicted peptide-MHC specificity with GLIPH2, both within individual participants and across merged participant data sets. The table comes from immuneACCESS by way of TCRdb, which keeps in-frame sequences with V and J called. Part of the clones is missing from these tables; in studies checked, under half for an unresolved V gene and the rest for unknown reasons. V and J calls and clone size are those listed in that table; D and trimming were worked out from the DNA. The sample includes roughly 41,000 clones, with approximately 86% observed a single time. Approximately 1.3% of the sample comes from the top ten.

The CDR3 has 18 amino acids, counting the end cysteine and phenylalanine. Of the read, only the CDR3 DNA is kept; its 54 bases are in frame from base 1. Taken from the germline V gene, the CDR1 and CDR2 loops are SGHTA and FQGNSA. V is pruned by 0 bases and J by 6 bases, leaving 15 bases of the junction without a gene match. The treatment or condition label on this specimen signifies: suppressive antiretroviral therapy. As a nonspecific positive control representing the CD4+ T cell repertoire, cells were stimulated with anti-CD3/anti-CD28 magnetic beads. Responding CD4+ T cells were sorted by upregulation of both CD40 ligand and CD69. HIV-1-infected adults in whom suppressive ART had been started during chronic infection were enrolled as participants. Plasma HIV-1 RNA had been undetectable (below 50 copies/mL) in participants for at least 4 years. To be included, participants needed a CD4+ T cell count above 400 cells/uL and a positive CMV serology. Before stimulation, PBMCs were isolated using density centrifugation and then depleted of CD8+ T cells. For around 18 hours, the CD8-depleted PBMCs were stimulated with anti-CD28/CD49d costimulation, a CD40-blocking antibody, and enfuvirtide to prevent new infections. Sorting was done on either a Beckman Coulter MoFlo Legacy or an XDP sorter, and propidium iodide was used to exclude dead cells. Genomic DNA was extracted using the QIAamp DNA Mini Kit for samples with more than one million cells and using the Quick-DNA Microprep Kit for all other samples.

This sample was included in a study of persistence of HIV-infected CD4 T cells (dated by TCRdb to about 2020). Notes on the research overall: Participants had been on suppressive ART for a median of 8 years. Anti-CD3/anti-CD28 stimulation activated a higher proportion of cells, with a lower memory fraction, than antigen stimulation. Peripheral blood samples of up to roughly 180 mL were taken at multiple time points, with the exception of two participants who underwent leukapheresis at a single time point. In the cross-participant TCR cluster analysis, roughly 8 participants were included for CMV and roughly seven participants were included for Gag. The clonality of all cells in each sorted population was measured by TCRbeta sequencing, and the clonality of infected cells was measured by proviral sequencing. The study isolated CMV- and HIV-1 Gag-responding CD4+ T cells from ART-treated individuals to examine antigen-driven clonal expansion of HIV-1-infected cells.

Study-level results and caveats: Antigen-responding cells were enriched for degenerate expanded CDR3beta sequences, which suggests convergent selection of CD4+ responses to CMV and Gag. Because the TCR analyses were done in bulk, restricting them to just the rare CMV-responding cells that actually carried HIV-1 proviruses was not possible. Significantly lower TCRbeta richness was observed in CMV- and Gag-responding cells than in anti-CD3/anti-CD28-responding cells, and higher oligoclonality was observed in CMV-responding cells than in CD3/CD28-stimulated and Gag-responding cells. Only a small number of individuals took part in the study, and the range of antigens tested was limited. A correlation was observed between TCR oligoclonality and proviral oligoclonality within the same sorted populations.

In this chain, TRBV7-2 is recombined with TRBJ2-3, and 7 bases in between align with TRBD2. This material consisted of CD4+ T cells sorted from PBMCs after roughly 20-hour stimulation, taken from a patient who received antiretroviral therapy. According to the study, the label for this sample's cell subset or site signals: CD40L+CD69+ CD4 T cells responding to anti-CD3/anti-CD28 beads, representing the overall repertoire. This clonotype originated in an adult man with HIV who was CMV-seropositive. The CDR3 protein is CASSLAVRGSHIPDTQYF. The nucleotides read TGTGCCAGCAGCTTAGCGGTGCGGGGGAGCCATATTCCGGATACGCAGTATTTT.